The 22 T cell receptor beta chains below were found in one sample sequenced in a study of T cell repertoires in ileal Crohn's disease. Method: immunoSEQ multiplex PCR; TCRdb's copy keeps in-frame clones and lacks some. The data contain approximately 14,000 clones, roughly four fifths of them singletons. Time point: inflamed ileum from the surgical specimen. The sequencing sample was made of ileal tissue. Every receptor here comes from an adult with Crohn's disease.

This sequence joins TRBV30 and TRBJ2-5; D is perhaps TRBD1 or TRBD2 (5 bases each). Per germline, CDR1 GTSNPN and CDR2 SVGIG (reference sequence). The CDR3 runs 14 residues. V lost 5 bases, J lost 5 bases, and 18 bases lay in between. CDR3 nucleotide sequence: TGTGCCTGGTCAAGGGGATTAGGGGAGGAGACCCAGTACTTC. Translation: CAWSRGLGEETQYF.

This chain links TRBV15 with TRBJ2-3; 7 nucleotides align to TRBD1. The V and J ends lost 3 bases and 2 bases, in that order; junction bases with no gene match: 8. The CDR3 is 16 amino acids. Germline V CDR1 and CDR2: LNHNV, YYDKDF (reference sequence). CDR3 in DNA: TGTGCCACCAGCAGCATGCCGGGACAGCTCACAGATACGCAGTATTTT. Amino acids: CATSSMPGQLTDTQYF. Drawing the rest from reference TRBV15 and TRBJ2-3, the complete variable domain is DAMVIQNPRYQVTQFGKPVTLSCSQTLNHNVMYWYQQKSSQAPKLLFHYYDKDFNNEADTPDNFQSRRPNTSFCFLDIRSPGLGDTAMYLCATSSMPGQLTDTQYFGPGTRLTVL.

A word on this clone: This may come from a read error, since a much larger clone is one base off. Other DNA sequences in this specimen translate into the identical CDR3. The chain carries TRBV7-9 and TRBJ1-6; D is possibly TRBD1 (5 bases). CDR1 is SEHNR and CDR2 is FQNEAQ in the germline V gene (reference sequence). The ends were cut back, 5 bases at V and 5 bases at J, with 13 bases in the middle. The CDR3 loop spans 15 amino acids. CDR3 amino acids: CASSPSGGNNSPLHF. The CDR3 nucleotides read TGTGCCAGCAGCCCTTCCGGGGGTAATAATTCACCCCTCCACTTT.

This clone was detected only a few times. V gene TRBV5-5 combines with J gene TRBJ2-1; D uncertain. Germline lookup yields CDR1 SGHKS and CDR2 YYEKEE (reference sequence). The V gene lost 3 bases and the J gene lost 2 bases, with 12 bases spanning the gap. The CDR3 is 15 amino acids. The chain's CDR3 is CASSSGLYPYNEQFF. In nucleotides, the CDR3 is TGTGCCAGCAGCTCGGGTCTCTACCCCTACAATGAGCAGTTCTTC.

The rearrangement uses TRBV16 and TRBJ2-7; tentative D call: TRBD1 (6 bases). Germline V gene data show CDR1 as KGHSY and CDR2 as FQNENV. Trimming took 4 bases from V and 7 from J, leaving 14 bases between them. This CDR3 has 13 amino acids. The CDR3 DNA follows: TGTGCCAGCAGCCCTGGACAGTCGCTGGAGCAGTACTTC. Amino acid sequence: CASSPGQSLEQYF.

This chain connects TRBV7-3 to TRBJ2-2; 9 positions agree with TRBD1. The CDR3 loop spans 14 amino acids. With 5 bases clipped from V and 5 bases from J, the junction kept 3 bases outside the gene matches. CDR1 and CDR2 (germline): SGHTA, FQGTGA. CDR3 in DNA: TGTGCCAGCAGCCTAGGGACAGGGACCGGGGAGCTGTTTTTT. Amino acid sequence: CASSLGTGTGELFF. Supplemented by reference TRBV7-3 and TRBJ2-2, the full variable domain reads GAGVSQTPSNKVTEKGKYVELRCDPISGHTALYWYRQSLGQGPEFLIYFQGTGAADDSGLPNDRFFAVRPEGSVSTLKIQRTERGDSAVYLCASSLGTGTGELFFGEGSRLTVL.

The V gene is TRBV6-5, the J gene TRBJ1-1, with a weak D call TRBD1 (5 bases). Germline assignment: CDR1 MNHEY and CDR2 SVGAGI. This CDR3 comprises 14 residues. Trimming stripped 6 bases from V and 2 bases from J, with 13 bases between. The CDR3 is CASRTREYNTEAFF. CDR3 coding DNA: TGTGCCAGCAGAACCAGGGAGTACAACACTGAAGCTTTCTTT.

V usage is TRBV19 and J usage is TRBJ2-1; a possible D gene is TRBD2 (5 bases). V was cut by 3 bases and J by 7 bases, with 16 bases left in between. The germline gives CDR1 LNHDA, CDR2 SQIVND (reference sequence). CDR3 length: 15 residues. The CDR3 sequence is CASSMGDYVSNEQFF. Here the CDR3 DNA reads TGTGCCAGTAGTATGGGAGACTATGTTTCAAATGAGCAGTTCTTC.

The chain carries TRBV6-6 and TRBJ2-4, with D possibly TRBD1 on 5 matching bases. CDR3 length equals 16 residues. V was trimmed by 7 bases and J by 0 bases, leaving 16 bases between them. Looked up from germline, CDR1 is MNHNY and CDR2 is SVGAGI (reference sequence). The CDR3 is CASTVPGRTAKNIQYF. The CDR3 region has the DNA TGTGCCAGCACCGTGCCAGGGCGGACAGCCAAAAACATTCAGTACTTC.

This clone occurred once. This chain connects TRBV6-6 to TRBJ1-1; 8 positions agree with TRBD1. The V gene end was trimmed by 2 bases and the J gene end by 7 bases; junction bases not matched to a gene: 12. The germline gives CDR1 MNHNY, CDR2 SVGAGI (reference sequence). The CDR3 runs to 16 residues. The CDR3 is CASSYVRPGGGDEAFF. The DNA of the CDR3 is TGTGCCAGCAGTTACGTACGACCAGGGGGCGGCGATGAAGCTTTCTTT.

V is TRBV5-6 and J is TRBJ1-1, with 12 bases aligning to TRBD1. Per germline, CDR1 SGHDT and CDR2 YYEEEE. The ends lost 4 bases at V and 0 bases at J; junction bases unmatched: 10. The CDR3 consists of 18 residues. CDR3 amino acids: CASSPGRGTGGLNTEAFF. The CDR3 nucleotides read TGTGCCAGCAGCCCCGGGAGAGGGACAGGGGGCCTGAACACTGAAGCTTTCTTT.

This clone appeared a few times. This chain links TRBV5-1 with TRBJ1-1; 7 nucleotides align to TRBD1. Germline loops: CDR1 SGHRS, CDR2 YFSETQ. V lost 2 bases, J lost 7 bases, and 5 bases stayed unmatched. The CDR3 extends over 13 amino acids. CDR3 in amino acids: CASSLQGTLEAFF. The CDR3 nucleotides read TGCGCCAGCAGCTTACAGGGGACTCTTGAAGCTTTCTTT.

The chain combines TRBV6-1 with TRBJ2-2, with D perhaps assigned TRBD1 or TRBD2 (7 bases each). The CDR3 extends over 15 amino acids. Germline loops: CDR1 MNHNS, CDR2 SASEGT. Trimming removed 6 bases from V and 4 bases from J, with 15 bases in between. CDR3 DNA sequence: TGTGCCAGCAGCCCCAGGGGGGGCGGCACCGGGGAGCTGTTTTTT. It is translated as CASSPRGGGTGELFF.

This clone was counted between two and nine times. The chain couples TRBV6-1 to TRBJ2-5; D gene ambiguous. Germline CDR1 and CDR2: MNHNS and SASEGT. The CDR3 has 14 amino acids. V was pared by 5 bases and J by 1 base, with 11 bases between. CDR3 DNA: TGTGCCAGCAGTCCTTTAAGGTCCCAAGAGACCCAGTACTTC. Residues: CASSPLRSQETQYF.

The sample holds a few counts of this clone. The chain recombines TRBV5-1 with TRBJ2-1, with TRBD2 as a possible D gene (5 bases). The CDR3 is 15 amino acids. The V end was cut by 0 bases, the J end by 9 bases, with 16 bases between. The V gene's germline CDR1 is SGHRS and CDR2 YFSETQ. CDR3 loop: CASSLVASSPGEQFF. The CDR3 region has the DNA TGCGCCAGCAGCTTGGTAGCTAGCTCCCCTGGTGAGCAGTTCTTC.

This clone has only one observation. The rearrangement links TRBV7-6 to TRBJ2-7; 8 nucleotides line up with TRBD2. The trim removed 4 bases at V and 3 bases at J, leaving 8 bases unmatched. Germline V gives CDR1 SGHVS, CDR2 FNYEAQ. CDR3 length: 15 residues. CDR3: CASSSTGTRGYEQYF. DNA for the CDR3: TGTGCCAGCAGCTCCACCGGGACTAGAGGCTACGAGCAGTACTTC.

The chain links TRBV10-3 to TRBJ1-2, with unresolved D. The CDR3 has 15 amino acids. V shed 10 bases and J shed 2 bases, with 20 bases lying between them. Per germline, CDR1 ENHRY and CDR2 SYGVKD. The DNA of the CDR3 is TGTGCCAGCCGGAAAGGCCAGGAGGGCAACTATGGCTACACCTTC. Protein sequence: CASRKGQEGNYGYTF.

The chain employs TRBV11-2 and TRBJ2-2; no clear D. This CDR3 has 13 residues. The germline V and J ends were trimmed by 0 bases and 4 bases, with 3 bases remaining between them. Germline values: CDR1 SGHAT, CDR2 FQNNGV. CDR3 region: CASSLDRTGELFF. The DNA of the CDR3 is TGTGCCAGCAGCTTAGATCGCACCGGGGAGCTGTTTTTT.

This chain links TRBV10-1 with TRBJ2-7; 8 positions agree with TRBD2. Germline CDR1 and CDR2: WNHNN and SYGVQD (reference sequence). V lost 3 bases, J lost 3 bases, and 13 bases stayed unmatched. The CDR3 loop spans 17 amino acids. The CDR3, as DNA: TGCGCCAGCAGTGATCAGAAAAAGCGGGGGCCTTACTACGAGCAGTACTTC. Translation gives CASSDQKKRGPYYEQYF.

The chain links TRBV30 to TRBJ2-7; 8 nucleotides agree with TRBD1. Per the germline V gene, CDR1 is GTSNPN and CDR2 is SVGIG (reference sequence). The V and J ends lost 4 bases and 3 bases, in that order; junction bases with no gene match: 8. CDR3 length: 14 amino acids. The CDR3 spells CAWTSGQGNYEQYF. The CDR3 bases are TGTGCCTGGACAAGCGGACAGGGCAACTACGAGCAGTACTTC.

The rearrangement links TRBV5-1 to TRBJ2-7; 7 bases match TRBD1. Germline CDR1 and CDR2: SGHRS and YFSETQ. The CDR3 length is 14 residues. Trimming at V came to 6 bases and at J to 0 bases, leaving 6 bases not matched to a gene. DNA for the CDR3: TGCGCCAGCAACCCGACAGGGAACTCCTACGAGCAGTACTTC. Its translation: CASNPTGNSYEQYF.

This rearrangement joins TRBV7-9 to TRBJ1-2; D possibly corresponds to TRBD1 (6 bases). The germline V and J ends were trimmed by 2 bases and 1 base, with 11 bases remaining between them. CDR3 length: 15 amino acids. Germline loops: CDR1 SEHNR, CDR2 FQNEAQ (reference sequence). CDR3 amino acids: CASSLLTGYNYGYTF. CDR3 DNA sequence: TGTGCCAGCAGCTTATTGACAGGCTATAACTATGGCTACACCTTC. The whole variable domain, filled in from reference TRBV7-9 and TRBJ1-2, reads DTGVSQNPRHKITKRGQNVTFRCDPISEHNRLYWYRQTLGQGPEFLTYFQNEAQLEKSRLLSDRFSAERPKGSFSTLEIQRTEQGDSAMYLCASSLLTGYNYGYTFGSGTRLTVV.